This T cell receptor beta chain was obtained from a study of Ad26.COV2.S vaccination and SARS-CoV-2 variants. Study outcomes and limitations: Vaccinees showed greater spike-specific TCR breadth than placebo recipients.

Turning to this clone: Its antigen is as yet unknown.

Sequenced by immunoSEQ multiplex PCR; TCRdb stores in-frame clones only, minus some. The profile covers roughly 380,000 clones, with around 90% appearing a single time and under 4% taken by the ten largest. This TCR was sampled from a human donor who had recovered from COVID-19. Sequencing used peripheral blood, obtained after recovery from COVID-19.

DNA for the CDR3: TGTGCCAGCAGCTTAATCAGGACCAAAGGGGGGCGCCCCGGGGAGCTGTTTTTT. The encoded protein is CASSLIRTKGGRPGELFF. The chain recombines TRBV11-2 with TRBJ2-2; possibly TRBD1 or TRBD2 for D (6 bases each). The V gene lost 2 bases and the J gene lost 6 bases, with 22 bases spanning the gap. CDR3 size: 18 residues. The germline V gene has CDR1 SGHAT and CDR2 FQNNGV.